Listed below are T cell receptor beta chains from one sample, sequenced in a study of T cells after yellow fever vaccination. TCRdb fed the 5' RACE reads into MiXCR, producing one record per CDR3 protein. The profile shows hundreds of thousands of distinct CDR3 sequences, 3% to 4.5% of them singletons. Material: PBMCs, obtained on the day of the yellow fever booster vaccination. The receptors come from a man aged 18 to 30 who received the YFV17D yellow fever vaccine. The CDR3 runs from the conserved cysteine through the conserved F or W. The order of the fields is J gene, D gene, CDR3 length, clone size, V gene, CDR3 protein, CDR3 DNA. A D gene is named only where the DNA matches it firmly. Size values are once, few and many counts, or a class for expanded clones, and some rows have none.

TRBJ1-1 NA 15 many TRBV20-1 CSARITGWEPPEAFF TGCAGTGCTAGGATAACAGGGTGGGAGCCCCCTGAAGCTTTCTTT
TRBJ2-2 NA 15 NA TRBV7-3 CASSNTAWDTGELFF TGTGCCAGCAGCAACACGGCCTGGGACACCGGGGAGCTGTTTTTT
TRBJ2-7 TRBD1 14 few TRBV6-5 CASSPPGTGSEQYF TGTGCCAGCAGTCCCCCCGGGACAGGGAGCGAGCAGTACTTC
TRBJ1-2 TRBD1 12 NA TRBV7-2 CASRTGVDGYTF TGTGCCAGCCGAACAGGGGTTGATGGCTACACCTTC
TRBJ2-1 TRBD2 13 few TRBV3-1 CASRSSGGNEQFF TGTGCCAGCAGAAGTAGCGGGGGCAATGAGCAGTTCTTC
TRBJ2-3 NA 12 many TRBV20-1 CSASTFSDTQYF TGCAGTGCTAGCACTTTTTCGGATACGCAGTATTTT
TRBJ1-1 NA 12 many TRBV20-1 CSAEQEYTEAFF TGCAGTGCGGAACAGGAGTACACTGAAGCTTTCTTT
TRBJ2-7 NA 15 NA TRBV7-2 CASSLGGKSGYEQYF TGTGCCAGCAGCTTAGGGGGAAAATCTGGCTACGAGCAGTACTTC
TRBJ1-1 NA 14 NA TRBV7-2 CASSLAAENTEAFF TGTGCCAGCAGCCTCGCCGCGGAGAACACTGAAGCTTTCTTT
TRBJ2-1 NA 19 many TRBV21-1 CASSKGPFPGTGGLNEQFF TGTGCCAGCAGCAAAGGTCCATTCCCGGGGACAGGGGGTCTCAATGAGCAGTTCTTC
TRBJ1-5 NA 17 many TRBV20-1 CSARDPRRTGGNQPQHF TGCAGTGCTAGAGATCCGCGCCGGACGGGGGGCAATCAGCCCCAGCATTTT
TRBJ1-1 NA 15 many TRBV5-1 CASSFAGGMNTEAFF TGCGCCAGCAGCTTCGCCGGGGGAATGAACACTGAAGCTTTCTTT
TRBJ2-3 NA 16 many TRBV7-2 CASSLVWRIYTDTQYF TGTGCCAGCAGCTTAGTCTGGCGGATATACACAGATACGCAGTATTTT
TRBJ1-2 TRBD1 12 many TRBV5-4 CVWDRGKYGYTF TGTGTCTGGGACAGGGGGAAATATGGCTACACCTTC
TRBJ1-1 NA 15 many TRBV10-3 CAISDRVGANTEAFF TGTGCCATCAGTGATCGTGTGGGGGCGAACACTGAAGCTTTCTTT
TRBJ2-2 TRBD1 13 few TRBV28 CASSSPGQGKLFF TGTGCCAGCAGTTCTCCGGGACAGGGCAAGCTGTTTTTT
TRBJ2-3 NA 14 few TRBV29-1 CSVEMDRNTDTQYF TGCAGCGTTGAAATGGACAGAAACACAGATACGCAGTATTTT
TRBJ2-5 NA 12 many TRBV5-4 CASSLNYPPQYF TGTGCCAGCAGCTTGAATTACCCTCCCCAGTACTTC
TRBJ2-7 NA 15 NA TRBV4-3 CASSHVLTGPYEQYF TGCGCCAGCAGCCATGTCCTGACAGGCCCCTACGAGCAGTACTTC
TRBJ2-1 TRBD1 17 many TRBV4-3 CASSQESVQGYGNEQFF TGCGCCAGCAGCCAAGAGTCGGTACAGGGGTATGGCAATGAGCAGTTCTTC
TRBJ1-1 NA 14 few TRBV4-3 CASSQDRWATEAFF TGCGCCAGCAGCCAAGATCGATGGGCCACTGAAGCTTTCTTT
TRBJ1-5 NA 13 few TRBV20-1 CSAHPGVHQPQHF TGCAGTGCCCATCCCGGGGTCCATCAGCCCCAGCATTTT
TRBJ1-1 TRBD1 13 many TRBV7-2 CASSLEGQGLAFF TGTGCCAGCAGCTTAGAGGGACAGGGATTAGCTTTCTTT
TRBJ2-5 TRBD1 17 NA TRBV25-1 CASRPGQGGESQETQYF TGTGCCAGCAGACCGGGACAGGGTGGTGAAAGCCAAGAGACCCAGTACTTC